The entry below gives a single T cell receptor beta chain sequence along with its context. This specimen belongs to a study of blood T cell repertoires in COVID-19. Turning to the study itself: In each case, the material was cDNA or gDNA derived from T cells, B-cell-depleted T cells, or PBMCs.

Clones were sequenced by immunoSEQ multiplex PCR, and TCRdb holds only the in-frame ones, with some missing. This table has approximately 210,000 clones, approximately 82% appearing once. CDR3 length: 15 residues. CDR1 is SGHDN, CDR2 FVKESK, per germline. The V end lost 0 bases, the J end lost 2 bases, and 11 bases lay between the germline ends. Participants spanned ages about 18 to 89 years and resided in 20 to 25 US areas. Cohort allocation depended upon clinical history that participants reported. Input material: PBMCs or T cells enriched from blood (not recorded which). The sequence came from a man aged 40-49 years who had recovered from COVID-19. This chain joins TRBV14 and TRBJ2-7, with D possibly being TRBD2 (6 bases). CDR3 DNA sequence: TGTGCCAGCAGCCAAGATTGGGGCGGGACCTACGAGCAGTACTTC. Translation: CASSQDWGGTYEQYF.